The sequence of this T cell receptor (beta chain) was determined in a study of T-cell memory formation after mild COVID-19. Study conclusions and caveats: Pre-infection memory carried some responding clones, suggesting that cross-reactive memory joined. A second wave expanding day 15 to 37 was CD4+-biased; contracting clones were balanced.

TCR alpha and TCR beta cDNA libraries carrying sample barcodes and UMIs were produced by 5'RACE using constant-segment primers. TCRdb processed the 5' RACE reads anew with MiXCR; each CDR3 protein has one entry. The sample has about 290,000 distinct CDR3 sequences, approximately 16% seen once; the top ten hold about a fifth. The CDR3 loop spans 15 amino acids. V was clipped by 7 bases and J by 4 bases, with 17 bases between them. Looked up from germline, CDR1 is MDHEN and CDR2 is SYDVKM. The sample holds a few counts of this clonotype. What it binds is not known. The TCR comes from a man aged 18 to 29 who had mild COVID-19 (a few samples of this study predate the infection). Cell type and time point are not known. The rearrangement uses TRBV28 and TRBJ1-5; no clear D gene. Sequencing was carried out using PBMCs or a T cell subset sorted from them (not recorded which). The CDR3 DNA reads as TGTGCCAGCACCCATCGCCGCGGATGGAATCAGCCCCAGCATTTT. Translation: CASTHRRGWNQPQHF.